This is a list of T cell receptor beta chains from one sample in a study of regulatory T cells in long-lasting Graves disease. TCRdb redid the calling of the multiplex PCR reads with MiXCR, one entry per CDR3 protein. The sample records almost 350,000 distinct CDR3 sequences, about 19% being singletons. The sample in question was peripheral blood mononuclear cells (PBMCs), obtained when the disease was refractory, from a patient treated with antithyroid drugs. The receptors originated from a female donor with Graves disease. Both conserved end residues are part of each CDR3. A D gene is named only where the DNA matches it firmly. Some rows mark clone size as missing; the rest say once, few, many or name a class of expanded clone.

clone_size	v_call	j_call	d_call	cdr3_nt	cdr3_aa
many	TRBV12-3/TRBV12-4	TRBJ1-1	NA	TGTGCCAGCAGTTTAGGGAACAGGGAAGCTTTCTTT	CASSLGNREAFF
many	TRBV12-3/TRBV12-4	TRBJ2-2	TRBD2	TGTGCCAGCAGTTTCCCGGGAGGGCCTAACACCGGGGAGCTGTTTTTT	CASSFPGGPNTGELFF
few	TRBV6-1	TRBJ1-2	NA	TGTGCCAGCAGGCGACAGGAAGCAATCTATGGCTACACCTTC	CASRRQEAIYGYTF
many	TRBV12-3/TRBV12-4	TRBJ1-1	TRBD1	TGTGCCAGCAGTTTCCAGGGGGACACTGAAGCTTTCTTT	CASSFQGDTEAFF
NA	TRBV6-1	TRBJ2-3	NA	TGTGCCAGCAGTGAAAGGAGGAGTGGGGATACGCAGTATTTT	CASSERRSGDTQYF
NA	TRBV3-1	TRBJ1-3	NA	TGTGCCAGCAGCCAAGGGAGGACCATATATTTT	CASSQGRTIYF
many	TRBV12-3/TRBV12-4	TRBJ2-7	NA	TGTGCCAGCAGTTTACGGCCAGTAGGAACTACCTACGAGCAGTACTTC	CASSLRPVGTTYEQYF
few	TRBV7-9	TRBJ1-2	TRBD1	TGTGCCAGCAGCCTGGGGACAGGGGGCCTAAATGGCTACACCTTC	CASSLGTGGLNGYTF
NA	TRBV7-9	TRBJ2-1	NA	TGTGCCAGCAGCTTAGGGACTGGATTTTCCTACAATGAGCAGTTCTTC	CASSLGTGFSYNEQFF
NA	TRBV19	TRBJ2-7	TRBD2	TGTGCCAGTAGTATTAGTAGCGGGAGCTCCTACGAGCAGTACTTC	CASSISSGSSYEQYF
many	TRBV7-2	TRBJ1-5	TRBD1	TGTGCCAGCAGCCCGGACAGGGGGATTAGCAATCAGCCCCAGCATTTT	CASSPDRGISNQPQHF
few	TRBV18	TRBJ2-2	NA	TGTGCCAGCTCACCACAAGAGAGGGCCACCGGGGAGCTGTTTTTT	CASSPQERATGELFF
few	TRBV9	TRBJ2-6	NA	TGTGCCAGCAGCGTAGACCCTAGGACAGATTCTGGGGCCAACGTCCTGACTTTC	CASSVDPRTDSGANVLTF
NA	TRBV2	TRBJ1-1	NA	TGTGCCAGCAGTGTGACGGCAGGGACGAACACTGAAGCTTTCTTT	CASSVTAGTNTEAFF
NA	TRBV3-1	TRBJ1-1	NA	TGTGCCAGCCAAGAGACCGGGACCGGGAACACTGAAGCTTTCTTT	CASQETGTGNTEAFF
NA	TRBV11-2	TRBJ2-3	NA	TGTGCCAGCAGCTTAGGAACCACAGGCGGACTCCGCACAGATACGCAGTATTTT	CASSLGTTGGLRTDTQYF
NA	TRBV6-9	TRBJ2-1	NA	TGTGCCAGCAGTTCCGATACACTTCCTGGGCAGTTCTTC	CASSSDTLPGQFF
few	TRBV2	TRBJ2-4	NA	TGTGCCAGCAAATTGAGGGGGTATAGCGGGCGGGGCAAGGTGGACATTCAGTACTTC	CASKLRGYSGRGKVDIQYF
NA	TRBV4-1	TRBJ2-7	NA	TGCGCCAGCAGCCTAAATGCGGGACAGCACTACGAGCAGTACTTC	CASSLNAGQHYEQYF
NA	TRBV4-1	TRBJ1-4	TRBD1	TGCGCCAGCAGCCAAGCCGGGACAGCAAATGAAAAACTGTTTTTT	CASSQAGTANEKLFF
few	TRBV19	TRBJ1-1	TRBD1	TGTGCCAGTAGTCCCCGGGACAGGGTATCCGAAGCTTTCTTT	CASSPRDRVSEAFF
many	TRBV7-3	TRBJ1-5	NA	TGTGCCAGCAGCGAAGACAATAGCAATCAGCCCCAGCATTTT	CASSEDNSNQPQHF
many	TRBV6-1	TRBJ2-7	TRBD2	TGTGCCAGCAGACCACCAGATAGCGGGAGTGGGCACGAGCAGTACTTC	CASRPPDSGSGHEQYF
many	TRBV28	TRBJ2-6	TRBD1	TGTGCCAGCAGATTCGGGGGGACAGGGTACTCTGGGGCCAACGTCCTGACTTTC	CASRFGGTGYSGANVLTF
many	TRBV7-3	TRBJ1-2	NA	TGTGCCAGCAGCCCCGGGAGTGCTTATGGCTACACCTTC	CASSPGSAYGYTF
many	TRBV20-1	TRBJ2-5	NA	TGCAGTGCTAGAGATACCCGACAGTCCCAAGAGACCCAGTACTTC	CSARDTRQSQETQYF
many	TRBV12-3/TRBV12-4	TRBJ2-7	NA	TGTGCCAGCACCCTCGGGGGCCGCTCCTACGAGCAGTACTTC	CASTLGGRSYEQYF
NA	TRBV6-2/TRBV6-3	TRBJ2-5	TRBD1	TGTGCCAGCACCCAGGGGGCCCAAGAGACCCAGTACTTC	CASTQGAQETQYF
many	TRBV11-2	TRBJ1-1	TRBD1	TGTGCCAGCAGCTTAGAGACAGGGCCTATAGAAGCTTTCTTT	CASSLETGPIEAFF
many	TRBV6-5	TRBJ1-1	TRBD1	TGTGCCAGCAGTTACCCGACAGGGATGGTGAACACTGAAGCTTTCTTT	CASSYPTGMVNTEAFF
NA	TRBV12-3/TRBV12-4	TRBJ1-4	NA	TGTGCCAGCAGTTTCCTATGGGCAGTGGATAATGAAAAACTGTTTTTT	CASSFLWAVDNEKLFF
many	TRBV6-2/TRBV6-3	TRBJ1-5	TRBD1	TGTGCCAGCAGTTACCCGCCGGGACAGGGAGGTCAGCCCCAGCATTTT	CASSYPPGQGGQPQHF
few	TRBV30	TRBJ1-2	NA	TGTGCCTGGAGGGGAATGTTTTATCGTGGCTACACCTTC	CAWRGMFYRGYTF
NA	TRBV15	TRBJ1-5	NA	TGTACCACCAGCAGAGTGAACGGACAGATTCTGAGCAATCAGCCCCAGCATTTT	CTTSRVNGQILSNQPQHF
NA	TRBV19	TRBJ1-5	NA	TGTGCCAGTACCCCGCGGGGCAGGGAGATGAATCAGCCCCAGCATTTT	CASTPRGREMNQPQHF
many	TRBV19	TRBJ1-2	NA	TGTGCCAGTAAAAGGGCGAGTCATGGCTACACCTTC	CASKRASHGYTF
NA	TRBV10-2	TRBJ1-1	NA	TGCGCCAGCAGTGGGAGCAGGAACACTGAAGCTTTCTTT	CASSGSRNTEAFF
NA	TRBV24-1	TRBJ2-2	TRBD1	TGTGCCACCAGTGCCCTCGGGACAGAATCGAACACCGGGGAGCTGTTTTTT	CATSALGTESNTGELFF
NA	TRBV6-2/TRBV6-3	TRBJ2-5	NA	TGTGCCAGCAGCCCTTCGGCGGGCCAAGAGACCCAGTACTTC	CASSPSAGQETQYF
few	TRBV9	TRBJ2-4	NA	TGTGCCAGCAGCCCAAGGAGGCAGGATAACATTCAGTACTTC	CASSPRRQDNIQYF
NA	TRBV7-9	TRBJ1-5	NA	TGTGCCAGCAGCCCTGGCGGGTATGTTCAGCCCCAGCATTTT	CASSPGGYVQPQHF
NA	TRBV7-2	TRBJ2-5	TRBD2	TGTGCCAGCAGCTTAACTCGACTACAGGGACTAGCGGGAAAAGAGACCCAGTACTTC	CASSLTRLQGLAGKETQYF
many	TRBV28	TRBJ1-5	TRBD1	TGTGCCAGCAGTTTCCTCGGGACAGGGGTTCAGCCCCAGCATTTT	CASSFLGTGVQPQHF
few	TRBV19	TRBJ1-5	TRBD1	TGTGCCAGTAGTATTCGGACAGGCTACGGTCAGCCCCAGCATTTT	CASSIRTGYGQPQHF
NA	TRBV7-8	TRBJ2-3	NA	TGTGCCAGCACCACGAGAGGGCCCCTTCCTAGCACAGATACGCAGTATTTT	CASTTRGPLPSTDTQYF
NA	TRBV6-4	TRBJ1-4	TRBD1	TGTGCCAGCAGTTCAGGGGGCGCCGCTAATGAAAAACTGTTTTTT	CASSSGGAANEKLFF
few	TRBV5-1	TRBJ2-1	TRBD1	TGCGCCAGCCGGGACAGAAACAATGAGCAGTTCTTC	CASRDRNNEQFF
NA	TRBV7-2	TRBJ2-5	NA	TGTGCCAGCAGCTTACCCGGGACGGCGCAAGAGACCCAGTACTTC	CASSLPGTAQETQYF
NA	TRBV30	TRBJ1-6	NA	TGTGCCTGGAGTGTACTTGGCTCCTATAATTCACCCCTCCACTTT	CAWSVLGSYNSPLHF
NA	TRBV3-1	TRBJ1-1	NA	TGTGCCAGCAGCCAAGGTCCTCGATTCGGGGGTTCCCCTGAAGCTTTCTTT	CASSQGPRFGGSPEAFF
few	TRBV7-2	TRBJ1-1	NA	TGTGCCAGCAGCTTGGCGATGGGGATGAACACTGAAGCTTTCTTT	CASSLAMGMNTEAFF
many	TRBV7-9	TRBJ1-5	NA	TGTGCCAGCAGCTTGGACACCCTAGGGAATCAGCCCCAGCATTTT	CASSLDTLGNQPQHF
many	TRBV7-2	TRBJ1-1	NA	TGTGCCAGCAGACGGGGGGCGAACACTGAAGCTTTCTTT	CASRRGANTEAFF
NA	TRBV2	TRBJ2-3	NA	TGTGCCAGCAGTGATCCCCTCATACCAGGGACGCAGTATTTT	CASSDPLIPGTQYF
few	TRBV5-8	TRBJ2-7	NA	TGTGCCAGCAGCTCCGGGGGGCAGGGATTCTACGAGCAGTACTTC	CASSSGGQGFYEQYF
NA	TRBV28	TRBJ1-5	NA	TGTGCCAGCCTATGGGGGGTAGGCAATCAGCCCCAGCATTTT	CASLWGVGNQPQHF
NA	TRBV4-2	TRBJ1-6	TRBD1	TGTGCCAGCAGCCAAGATCGGACAGGGGGCCTCTCACCCCTCCACTTT	CASSQDRTGGLSPLHF
NA	TRBV20-1	TRBJ2-7	NA	TGCAGTGCGGAGAAAAGTAGGGGAGGCTCCTACGAGCAGTACTTC	CSAEKSRGGSYEQYF